Below, one T cell receptor beta chain is given with its context. Method: immunoSEQ multiplex PCR; TCRdb's copy keeps in-frame clones and lacks some. The data show about 130,000 clones, about 88% seen once. This sample was taken from a study of control samples from healthy donors and cancer patients. CDR3 length: 15 amino acids. The germline V gene encodes CDR1 SGHDT and CDR2 YYEEEE. V gave up 4 bases and J gave up 5 bases, with 17 bases separating them. This chain links TRBV5-6 with TRBJ2-3; a possible D gene is TRBD2 (6 bases). This TCR derives from a man aged 50-59 years in good health. Sample: blood. CDR3 sequence: CASSATGTWEDTQYF. The CDR3 region has the DNA TGTGCCAGCAGCGCCACCGGGACTTGGGAAGATACGCAGTATTTT.